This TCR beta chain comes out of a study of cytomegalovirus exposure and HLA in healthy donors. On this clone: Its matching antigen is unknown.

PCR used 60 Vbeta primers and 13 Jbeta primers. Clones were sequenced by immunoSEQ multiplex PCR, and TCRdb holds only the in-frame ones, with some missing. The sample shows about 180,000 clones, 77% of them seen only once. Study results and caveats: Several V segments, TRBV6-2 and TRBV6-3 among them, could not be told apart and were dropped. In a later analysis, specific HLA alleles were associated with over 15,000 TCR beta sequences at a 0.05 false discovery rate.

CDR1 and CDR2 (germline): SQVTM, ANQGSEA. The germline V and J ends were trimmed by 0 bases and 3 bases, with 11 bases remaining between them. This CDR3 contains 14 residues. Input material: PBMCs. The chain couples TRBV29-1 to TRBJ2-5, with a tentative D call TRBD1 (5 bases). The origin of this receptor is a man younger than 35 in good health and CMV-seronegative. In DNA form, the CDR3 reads TGCAGCGTTGAAGAAGGGATGACAGAAGAGACCCAGTACTTC. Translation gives CSVEEGMTEETQYF. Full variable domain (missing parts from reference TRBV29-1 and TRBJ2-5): SAVISQKPSRDICQRGTSLTIQCQVDSQVTMMFWYRQQPGQSLTLIATANQGSEATYESGFVIDKFPISRPNLTFSTLTVSNMSPEDSSIYLCSVEEGMTEETQYFGPGTRLLVL.